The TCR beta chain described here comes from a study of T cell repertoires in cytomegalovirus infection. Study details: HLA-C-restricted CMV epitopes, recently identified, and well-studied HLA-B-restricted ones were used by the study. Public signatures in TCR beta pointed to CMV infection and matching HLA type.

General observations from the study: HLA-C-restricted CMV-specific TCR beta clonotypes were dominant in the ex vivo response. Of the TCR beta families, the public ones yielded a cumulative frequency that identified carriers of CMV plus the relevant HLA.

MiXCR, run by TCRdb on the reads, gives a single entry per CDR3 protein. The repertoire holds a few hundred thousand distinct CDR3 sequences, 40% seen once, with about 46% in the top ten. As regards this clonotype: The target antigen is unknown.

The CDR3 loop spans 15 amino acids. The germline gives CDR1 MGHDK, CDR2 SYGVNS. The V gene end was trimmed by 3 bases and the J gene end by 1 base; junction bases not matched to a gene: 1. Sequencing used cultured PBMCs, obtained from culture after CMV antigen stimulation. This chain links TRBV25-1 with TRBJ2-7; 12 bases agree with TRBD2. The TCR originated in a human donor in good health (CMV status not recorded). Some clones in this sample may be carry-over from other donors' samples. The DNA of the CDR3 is TGTGCCAGCAGTGAGACTAGCGGGGGATCCTACGAGCAGTACTTC. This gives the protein CASSETSGGSYEQYF.